The rows below give T cell receptor beta chains drawn from one sample of a study of blood T cell repertoires in COVID-19. TCRdb keeps only in-frame clones here, not all; method: immunoSEQ multiplex PCR. The sample has tens of thousands of clones, around 80% seen once. The sample comprised peripheral blood. These TCRs come from a man under 40 with COVID-19, enrolled during active disease. Each CDR3 is given with its conserved first and last residue. Each record gives: V gene, D gene, J gene, clone size, CDR3 protein, CDR3 DNA. D genes are given only for firm matches. Size is omitted from some rows. Given values are once, few, many or a class for expanded clones.

V: TRBV6-1
D: NA
J: TRBJ2-7
size: NA
CDR3: CASREGAAYSYEQYF
DNA: TGTGCCAGCAGGGAAGGTGCGGCCTACTCCTACGAGCAGTACTTC

V: TRBV7-2
D: TRBD1
J: TRBJ2-1
size: NA
CDR3: CASSFRGQGAIDNEQFF
DNA: TGTGCCAGCAGCTTTCGGGGACAGGGGGCAATAGACAATGAGCAGTTCTTC

V: TRBV28
D: TRBD1
J: TRBJ2-7
size: NA
CDR3: CASSFKLGQGSYEQYF
DNA: TGTGCCAGCAGTTTCAAACTGGGACAGGGGTCCTACGAGCAGTACTTC

V: TRBV6-5
D: TRBD1
J: TRBJ1-1
size: NA
CDR3: CASSYNPDREAFF
DNA: TGTGCCAGCAGTTATAACCCGGACAGGGAAGCTTTCTTT

V: TRBV7-2
D: TRBD2
J: TRBJ2-1
size: NA
CDR3: CASSTTSGSQNEQFF
DNA: TGTGCCAGCAGCACAACTAGCGGGAGTCAAAATGAGCAGTTCTTC

V: TRBV18
D: NA
J: TRBJ1-5
size: NA
CDR3: CASSAEDSNQPQHF
DNA: TGTGCCAGCTCAGCCGAGGATAGTAATCAGCCCCAGCATTTT

V: TRBV18
D: NA
J: TRBJ2-3
size: NA
CDR3: CASSPVSSSTDTQYF
DNA: TGTGCCAGCTCACCAGTATCCTCTAGCACAGATACGCAGTATTTT

V: TRBV7-2
D: NA
J: TRBJ1-1
size: NA
CDR3: CASSADRLNTEAFF
DNA: TGTGCCAGCAGCGCGGACAGATTGAACACTGAAGCTTTCTTT

V: TRBV4-3
D: TRBD1
J: TRBJ1-2
size: NA
CDR3: CASSQDGTVPYGYTF
DNA: TGCGCCAGCAGCCAGGACGGGACAGTGCCTTATGGCTACACCTTC

V: TRBV25-1
D: TRBD1
J: TRBJ2-7
size: NA
CDR3: CASSPGQGVGVSYEQYF
DNA: TGTGCCAGCAGTCCGGGACAGGGGGTGGGGGTCTCCTACGAGCAGTACTTC

V: TRBV5-1
D: NA
J: TRBJ2-7
size: NA
CDR3: CASSLTGNIRYEQYF
DNA: TGCGCCAGCAGCCTTACAGGGAACATACGCTACGAGCAGTACTTC

V: TRBV18
D: TRBD1
J: TRBJ1-1
size: NA
CDR3: CASSPARGREAFF
DNA: TGTGCCAGCTCACCGGCCAGGGGGAGGGAAGCTTTCTTT

V: TRBV15
D: NA
J: TRBJ2-7
size: NA
CDR3: CATSREMEYEQYF
DNA: TGTGCCACCAGCAGAGAGATGGAGTACGAGCAGTACTTC

V: TRBV3-1/TRBV3-2
D: NA
J: TRBJ2-4
size: NA
CDR3: CASSREVGNIQYF
DNA: TGTGCCAGCAGCCGCGAAGTCGGTAACATTCAGTACTTC

V: TRBV24-1
D: NA
J: TRBJ2-3
size: few
CDR3: CATSDLENLSTQYF
DNA: TGTGCCACCAGTGATTTGGAGAACTTGAGCACGCAGTATTTT

V: TRBV6-5
D: NA
J: TRBJ2-6
size: NA
CDR3: CASLRGASGANVLTF
DNA: TGTGCCAGCCTACGGGGGGCCTCTGGGGCCAACGTCCTGACTTTC

V: TRBV19
D: NA
J: TRBJ2-7
size: NA
CDR3: CASSAPGLRSSYEQYF
DNA: TGTGCCAGTAGTGCACCGGGACTCCGGAGCTCCTACGAGCAGTACTTC

V: TRBV29-1
D: NA
J: TRBJ1-1
size: NA
CDR3: CSVTGDTEAFF
DNA: TGCAGCGTTACGGGGGACACTGAAGCTTTCTTT

V: TRBV28
D: NA
J: TRBJ1-1
size: NA
CDR3: CASTTSGAWATEAFF
DNA: TGTGCCAGCACAACTTCTGGTGCGTGGGCCACTGAAGCTTTCTTT

V: TRBV7-9
D: TRBD2
J: TRBJ2-1
size: NA
CDR3: CASSFSLAGVEQFF
DNA: TGTGCCAGCAGCTTCAGCCTAGCGGGGGTCGAGCAGTTCTTC

V: TRBV3-1/TRBV3-2
D: TRBD1
J: TRBJ1-4
size: NA
CDR3: CASSQDRDSTVFF
DNA: TGTGCCAGCAGCCAAGATCGGGACAGCACAGTATTTTTT

V: TRBV28
D: TRBD1
J: TRBJ1-2
size: NA
CDR3: CASSLWNQGQGKGYTF
DNA: TGTGCCAGCAGTTTATGGAACCAGGGACAGGGAAAAGGCTACACCTTC

V: TRBV6-5
D: TRBD1
J: TRBJ1-3
size: NA
CDR3: CASSYQTGGSGNTIYF
DNA: TGTGCCAGCAGTTATCAGACAGGGGGCTCTGGAAACACCATATATTTT

V: TRBV4-1
D: NA
J: TRBJ1-2
size: NA
CDR3: CASSQVFLRAPRGYGYTF
DNA: TGCGCCAGCAGCCAAGTTTTCCTCCGGGCCCCACGGGGCTATGGCTACACCTTC

V: TRBV7-8
D: NA
J: TRBJ2-5
size: NA
CDR3: CASSLEGRGGETQYF
DNA: TGTGCCAGCAGCTTAGAGGGCCGCGGAGGGGAGACCCAGTACTTC

V: TRBV7-2
D: NA
J: TRBJ1-2
size: NA
CDR3: CASSLGGVVGGYTF
DNA: TGTGCCAGCAGCCTCGGAGGAGTAGTAGGTGGCTACACCTTC

V: TRBV7-9
D: NA
J: TRBJ2-7
size: NA
CDR3: CASSLAVGRDYEQYF
DNA: TGTGCCAGCAGCTTAGCAGTGGGGCGGGACTACGAGCAGTACTTC

V: TRBV5-1
D: NA
J: TRBJ2-4
size: NA
CDR3: CASSPAPGLTKNIQYF
DNA: TGCGCCAGCAGCCCCGCACCGGGACTTACCAAAAACATTCAGTACTTC

V: TRBV29-1
D: TRBD1
J: TRBJ2-7
size: NA
CDR3: CSVLGQGPYEQYF
DNA: TGCAGCGTTCTTGGACAGGGGCCCTACGAGCAGTACTTC